A single sample is the source of the 4 T cell receptor beta chains below, sequenced in a study of beta chain features in type 1 diabetes. Sequencing targeted expressed TCRB transcripts, as all isolated RNA had been reverse transcribed. TCRdb's copy holds only in-frame clones and misses some; the assay was immunoSEQ multiplex PCR. The sample includes under 400,000 clones, roughly 21% of them seen just once. Sequenced material: naive CD4+ T cells from blood. The receptor source for this set is a woman between 18 and 29 years old in good health.

Only a few counts were recorded for this clone. The V gene is TRBV30, the J gene TRBJ1-2, with no clear D. Germline-derived CDR1 and CDR2 are GTSNPN and SVGIG (reference sequence). This CDR3 has 11 amino acids. V gave up 3 bases and J gave up 8 bases, with 10 bases separating them. The CDR3 coding sequence is TGTGCCTGGAGGCCAACTAGAGGCTACACCTTC. Protein: CAWRPTRGYTF. The complete variable domain, with remaining parts taken from reference TRBV30 and TRBJ1-2, reads SQTIHQWPATLVQPVGSPLSLECTVEGTSNPNLYWYRQAAGRGLQLLFYSVGIGQISSEVPQNLSASRPQDRQFILSSKKLLLSDSGFYLCAWRPTRGYTFGSGTRLTVV.

In this sample, this clone turned up a few times. The V gene is TRBV30, the J gene TRBJ2-3; possible D gene TRBD1, 7 bases. CDR1 and CDR2 from the germline V gene are GTSNPN and SVGIG (reference sequence). V lost 4 bases and J 3 bases, leaving 14 bases between the germline ends. The CDR3 extends over 14 amino acids. The CDR3 sequence: CAWNSQGGTDTQYF. CDR3 nucleotide sequence: TGTGCCTGGAATAGTCAGGGGGGTACAGATACGCAGTATTTT.

The table lists this clone with a few counts. The genes are TRBV15 and TRBJ2-6, with a tentative D call TRBD2 (5 bases). Germline lookup yields CDR1 LNHNV and CDR2 YYDKDF (reference sequence). The CDR3 is 15 residues long. The ends were cut back, 8 bases at V and 0 bases at J, with 11 bases in the middle. The CDR3 region has the DNA TGTGCCACCTGGAGAGGGAGCTCTGGGGCCAACGTCCTGACTTTC. Its translation: CATWRGSSGANVLTF.

The gene calls are TRBV20-1 and TRBJ2-1; D is undetermined. The CDR3 runs 11 residues. Trimming removed 5 bases from V and 9 bases from J, with 11 bases in between. CDR1 and CDR2 from the germline V gene are DFQATT and SNEGSKA (reference sequence). CDR3 region: CSAPRLGEQFF. CDR3 DNA sequence: TGCAGTGCTCCTCGACTGGGTGAGCAGTTCTTC.